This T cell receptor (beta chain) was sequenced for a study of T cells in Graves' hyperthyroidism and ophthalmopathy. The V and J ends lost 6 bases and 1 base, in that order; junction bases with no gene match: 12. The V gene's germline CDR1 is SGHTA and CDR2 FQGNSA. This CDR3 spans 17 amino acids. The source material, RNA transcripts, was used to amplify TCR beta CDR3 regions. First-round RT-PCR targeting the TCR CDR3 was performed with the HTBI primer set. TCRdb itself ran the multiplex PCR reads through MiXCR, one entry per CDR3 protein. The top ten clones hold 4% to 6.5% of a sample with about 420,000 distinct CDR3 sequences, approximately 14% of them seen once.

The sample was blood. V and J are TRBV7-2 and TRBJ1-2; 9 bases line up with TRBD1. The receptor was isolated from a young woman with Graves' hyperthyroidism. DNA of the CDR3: TGTGCCAGCAGACCCGGGACAGGGCTGGGGAGTAACTATGGCTACACCTTC. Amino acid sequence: CASRPGTGLGSNYGYTF.